The 18 T cell receptor beta chains below come from one sample, sequenced in a study of blood T cell repertoires in COVID-19. Only in-frame clones appear in the TCRdb table, and some are missing; sequencing was by immunoSEQ multiplex PCR. The sample includes some 300,000 clones, 85% seen only once; the top ten take approximately 3.8%. The sequenced material came from peripheral blood. Receptor source: a woman aged 45-65 years with active or convalescent COVID-19.

This chain joins TRBV27 and TRBJ2-1; TRBD2 matches 12 bases. Germline CDR1 reads MNHEY; CDR2 reads SMNVEV (reference sequence). The CDR3 runs to 15 residues. J gave up 6 bases and V 2 bases, and 2 bases lay outside the gene matches. The CDR3 region has the DNA TGTGCCAGCAGTTTACAGGGACTAGCGGGCAATGAGCAGTTCTTC. Its translation is CASSLQGLAGNEQFF.

This CDR3 is CASSWTSGTSSYEQYF. The CDR3 bases are TGTGCCAGCAGCTGGACTAGCGGGACGAGCTCCTACGAGCAGTACTTC. The chain joins TRBV7-2 to TRBJ2-7; TRBD2 matches at 12 bases. CDR3 length: 16 residues. V gave up 4 bases and J gave up 0 bases; unmatched junction bases: 4. Germline V gene data show CDR1 as SGHTA and CDR2 as FQGNSA.

The genes are TRBV28 and TRBJ2-3, with D possibly matching TRBD1 (6 bases). Looked up from germline, CDR1 is MDHEN and CDR2 is SYDVKM. V dropped 3 bases and J dropped 0 bases, with 13 bases sitting between them. CDR3 length: 16 amino acids. CDR3 nucleotides: TGTGCCAGCAGTTTGTCCGGACAGAGGAGCACAGATACGCAGTATTTT. Translating it yields CASSLSGQRSTDTQYF.

V usage is TRBV5-1 and J usage is TRBJ2-1, with 8 nucleotides matching TRBD2. V trimming: 2 bases; J trimming: 7 bases; junction bases outside the gene matches: 5. Germline V gene data show CDR1 as SGHRS and CDR2 as YFSETQ. This CDR3 is 14 amino acids long. CDR3 DNA: TGCGCCAGCAGCTTAAGACTAGCGATGAATGAGCAGTTCTTC. Its protein product is CASSLRLAMNEQFF.

The chain joins TRBV12-3 or TRBV12-4 to TRBJ1-1; no clear D gene. The CDR3 extends over 13 amino acids. The V end was cut by 1 base, the J end by 4 bases, with 7 bases between. DNA of the CDR3: TGTGCCAGCAGTTTAGTAGAAGCCACTGAAGCTTTCTTT. Its protein is CASSLVEATEAFF.

The V call is TRBV5-1, the J call TRBJ2-7, with 9 bases identical to TRBD1. CDR3 length: 12 residues. With V trimmed by 4 bases and J by 5 bases, 1 base remained unmatched. CDR1 is SGHRS and CDR2 is YFSETQ in the germline V gene. CDR3 loop: CASSRDRDEQYF. Here the CDR3 DNA reads TGCGCCAGCAGCCGGGACAGGGACGAGCAGTACTTC.

This chain connects TRBV28 to TRBJ1-5; possibly TRBD1 for D (6 bases). The CDR3 contains 16 residues. CDR1 and CDR2 (germline): MDHEN, SYDVKM. The V gene lost 6 bases and the J gene lost 3 bases, with 18 bases spanning the gap. In DNA, the CDR3 is TGTGCCAGCAGCCAGACCCAGGGGATAGCCAATCAGCCCCAGCATTTT. This translates into CASSQTQGIANQPQHF.

The rearrangement uses TRBV7-6 and TRBJ1-3; 7 positions agree with TRBD1. Germline lookup yields CDR1 SGHVS and CDR2 FNYEAQ. Trimming cost V 5 bases and J 4 bases; bases outside gene matches: 11. This CDR3 has 16 amino acids. For the CDR3, the DNA is TGTGCCAGCAGCCTCGCAGGAACAGGGGTAGGAAACACCATATATTTT. Translated: CASSLAGTGVGNTIYF.

The V and J genes are TRBV9 and TRBJ1-4; tentative D call: TRBD1 (5 bases). CDR3 length: 16 amino acids. Trimming cost V 0 bases and J 7 bases, with 16 bases left between them. CDR1 and CDR2 from the germline V gene are SGDLS and YYNGEE. In DNA form, the CDR3 reads TGTGCCAGCAGCGTAGCGGGGGAGGCACCTGTTGAAAAACTGTTTTTT. This codes for CASSVAGEAPVEKLFF.

The sample holds one count of this clone. This chain uses TRBV20-1 with TRBJ2-7; 9 bases match TRBD2. Trimming cost V 3 bases and J 6 bases; bases outside gene matches: 12. CDR1 is DFQATT, CDR2 SNEGSKA, per germline (reference sequence). CDR3 length: 15 amino acids. The CDR3 region has the DNA TGCAGTGCTAGTGCGGGGGCGGGAGGGCCGCGCGAGCAGTACTTC. Translated, it gives CSASAGAGGPREQYF.

This sequence joins TRBV25-1 and TRBJ1-1; 8 nucleotides agree with TRBD1. The germline V gene encodes CDR1 MGHDK and CDR2 SYGVNS. With V trimmed by 5 bases and J by 6 bases, 11 bases remained unmatched. This CDR3 region has 15 residues. The CDR3 coding sequence is TGTGCCAGCAGTCCTTCAAACAGGGGGTCCCCTGAAGCTTTCTTT. Translated, it gives CASSPSNRGSPEAFF.

V is TRBV7-2 and J is TRBJ1-5; the D is unclear. CDR3 length: 13 amino acids. Trimming left V 1 base short and J 7 bases short, with 8 bases between. CDR1 is SGHTA, CDR2 FQGNSA, per germline. CDR3 protein: CASSLGQKQPQHF. The DNA for the CDR3 is TGTGCCAGCAGCTTAGGGCAGAAGCAGCCCCAGCATTTT.

The chain couples TRBV28 to TRBJ2-7, with TRBD1 matching 9 bases. Germline CDR1 is MDHEN and CDR2 is SYDVKM. Trimming cost V 4 bases and J 3 bases; bases outside gene matches: 7. The CDR3 has 15 amino acids. The chain's CDR3 is CASSSATGGNYEQYF. The CDR3 region has the DNA TGTGCCAGCAGTTCTGCGACAGGGGGGAACTACGAGCAGTACTTC.

The genes are TRBV19 and TRBJ1-4; the D gene is possibly TRBD1 (5 bases). Trimming shortened V by 4 bases and J by 5 bases, and 11 bases separated the two germline ends. Germline CDR1 and CDR2: LNHDA and SQIVND (reference sequence). This CDR3 has 14 residues. The CDR3 nucleotides read TGTGCCAGTAGTAGGACAAGTCCGAATGAAAAACTGTTTTTT. Protein: CASSRTSPNEKLFF. Combining the CDR3 with reference TRBV19 and TRBJ1-4 gives the whole variable domain DGGITQSPKYLFRKEGQNVTLSCEQNLNHDAMYWYRQDPGQGLRLIYYSQIVNDFQKGDIAEGYSVSREKKESFPLTVTSAQKNPTAFYLCASSRTSPNEKLFFGSGTQLSVL.

The gene calls are TRBV5-1 and TRBJ2-1; tentative D call: TRBD2 (5 bases). Trimming took 0 bases from V and 9 from J, leaving 19 bases between them. This CDR3 region has 16 residues. CDR1 and CDR2 from the germline V gene are SGHRS and YFSETQ. The CDR3 bases are TGCGCCAGCAGCTTGGTCGGCGGGCGCCTTGAGCGTGAGCAGTTCTTC. This codes for CASSLVGGRLEREQFF.

The chain links TRBV7-9 to TRBJ2-7; 8 bases agree with TRBD1. This CDR3 spans 15 amino acids. Unmatched junction bases numbered 8, after V lost 5 bases and J lost 2 bases. Germline assignment: CDR1 SEHNR and CDR2 FQNEAQ (reference sequence). The CDR3 loop is CASSPMGTGAYEQYF. For the CDR3, the DNA is TGTGCCAGCAGCCCGATGGGGACAGGAGCCTACGAGCAGTACTTC.

The chain combines TRBV11-1 with TRBJ2-1; 7 bases fit TRBD2. V dropped 1 base and J dropped 6; count of bases not matched to a gene: 6. The CDR3 is 15 residues long. The V gene's germline CDR1 is SGHAT and CDR2 FQDESV (reference sequence). The CDR3 region is CASSLVGGSRNEQFF. As DNA, the CDR3 is TGTGCCAGCAGCTTAGTGGGCGGGAGTCGCAATGAGCAGTTCTTC.

As regards this clone: The identical CDR3 is also encoded by other nucleotide sequences in the sample. The chain has TRBV28 and TRBJ1-4; TRBD1 aligns across 10 bases. J gave up 10 bases and V 5 bases, and 7 bases lay outside the gene matches. Germline-derived CDR1 and CDR2 are MDHEN and SYDVKM. This CDR3 is 14 amino acids long. CDR3 loop: CASSPGQGLGKLFF. DNA for the CDR3: TGTGCCAGCAGTCCGGGACAGGGGCTAGGAAAACTGTTTTTT.